The sequence of this T cell receptor (beta chain) was determined in a study of blood T cell repertoires in COVID-19. Study-wide background: Acute-phase and convalescent COVID-19 samples originated in the United States, Italy and Spain.

Per the original methods: Amplification with reference gene primers provided the estimates of nucleated cell counts. Method: immunoSEQ multiplex PCR; TCRdb's copy keeps in-frame clones and lacks some. V and J calls plus clone size are reproduced from that table; the DNA served to infer D and trimming. The profile shows 95,000 to 150,000 clones, 85% to 90% of them singletons. CDR3 length: 12 residues. V lost 0 bases and J 7 bases, leaving 4 bases between the germline ends. The germline V gene has CDR1 SGDLS and CDR2 YYNGEE. The chain links TRBV9 to TRBJ2-2, with D unclear. The sequence derives from a man aged 55 to 70 with acute or convalescent COVID-19. Specimen: peripheral blood. CDR3 sequence: CASSVVGGELFF. In DNA form, the CDR3 reads TGTGCCAGCAGCGTAGTCGGCGGGGAGCTGTTTTTT.